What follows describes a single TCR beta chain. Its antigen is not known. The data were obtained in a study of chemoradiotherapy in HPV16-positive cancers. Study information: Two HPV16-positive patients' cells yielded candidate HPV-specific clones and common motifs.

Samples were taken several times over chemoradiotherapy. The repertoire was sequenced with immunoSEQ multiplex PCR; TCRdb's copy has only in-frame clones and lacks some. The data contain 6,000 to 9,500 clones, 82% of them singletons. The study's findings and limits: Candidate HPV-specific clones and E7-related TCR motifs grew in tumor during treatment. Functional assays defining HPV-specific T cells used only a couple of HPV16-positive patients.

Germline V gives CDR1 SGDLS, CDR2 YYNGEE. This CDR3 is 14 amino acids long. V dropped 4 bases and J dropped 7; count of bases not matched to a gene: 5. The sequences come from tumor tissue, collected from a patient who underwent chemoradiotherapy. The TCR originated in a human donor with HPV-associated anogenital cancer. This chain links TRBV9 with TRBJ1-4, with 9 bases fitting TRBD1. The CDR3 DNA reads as TGTGCCAGCAGCTTCGGGACAGGGAGTGAAAAACTGTTTTTT. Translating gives CASSFGTGSEKLFF.